The present TCR beta chain was sequenced within a study of Ad26.COV2.S vaccination and SARS-CoV-2 variants. Study information: Ad26.COV2.S shots went into the muscle once or twice, 56 days apart.

General study points: People who got the vaccine had more spike-specific TCR breadth than people who got placebo. Spike-specific responses of CD8+ and CD4+ T cells were reported to display substantial breadth after vaccination. Comparable non-spike TCR breadth was observed in vaccine and placebo recipients.

Produced via immunoSEQ multiplex PCR; TCRdb's table is partial and in-frame only. Counted here are hundreds of thousands of clones, 80% to 90% occurring once; the ten biggest clones make up approximately 1.5%. Concerning this clone: The antigen remains unidentified.

Treatment here: some 20 received Ad26.COV2.S at low or high dose, single or two shots; several received placebo; per-sample allocation not given. Each sample was drawn 63 days after the first injection (of vaccine or placebo). The source of this sequence is a person aged 18-60 years who received the Ad26.COV2.S COVID-19 vaccine or a placebo. This material consisted of peripheral blood, taken in a trial of Ad26.COV2.S vaccine versus placebo.

CDR3 loop: CASSKRQGDFYEQYF. The CDR3 DNA reads TGTGCCAGTAGTAAACGACAGGGAGATTTCTACGAGCAGTACTTC. This chain connects TRBV19 to TRBJ2-7, with 7 bases that match TRBD1. Germline lookup yields CDR1 LNHDA and CDR2 SQIVND (reference sequence). The V gene end was trimmed by 4 bases and the J gene end by 3 bases; junction bases not matched to a gene: 9. The length of the CDR3 is 15 residues.